This T cell receptor (beta chain) was sequenced in a study of blood T cell repertoires in COVID-19. Whole-study context: The United States, Italy and Spain provided the acute and convalescent COVID-19 samples. T cells, B-cell-depleted T cells, or PBMCs provided the cDNA or gDNA that served as material.

Per the original data handling: From reference gene primer amplification, estimates of nucleated cell counts were derived. Sequencing used immunoSEQ multiplex PCR; TCRdb keeps in-frame clones, though not all of them. V, J and clone size were drawn from that table, and D and trimming were deduced from the DNA. The data contain tens of thousands of clones, 90% of them singletons. This CDR3 is built from 15 residues. V was clipped by 0 bases and J by 3 bases, with 9 bases between them. The germline gives CDR1 MNHNS, CDR2 SASEGT. Sequenced sample: peripheral blood. This rearrangement joins TRBV6-1 to TRBJ1-5; TRBD1 might be the D (6 bases). This TCR derives from a woman of 80 years or more with acute or convalescent COVID-19. The DNA for the CDR3 is TGTGCCAGCAGTGAAGCCGGACAGTCCAATCAGCCCCAGCATTTT. The encoded protein is CASSEAGQSNQPQHF.